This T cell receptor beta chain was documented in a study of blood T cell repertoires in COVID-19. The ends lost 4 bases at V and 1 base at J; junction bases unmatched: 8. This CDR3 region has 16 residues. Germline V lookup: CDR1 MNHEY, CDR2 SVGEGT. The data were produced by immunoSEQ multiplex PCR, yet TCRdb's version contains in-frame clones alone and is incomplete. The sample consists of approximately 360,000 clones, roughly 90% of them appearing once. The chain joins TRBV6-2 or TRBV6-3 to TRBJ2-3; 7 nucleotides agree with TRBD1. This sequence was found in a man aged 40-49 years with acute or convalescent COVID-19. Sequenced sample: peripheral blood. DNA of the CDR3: TGTGCCAGCAGTTCGGACAGGCAGGCGGGCACAGATACGCAGTATTTT. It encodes CASSSDRQAGTDTQYF.